This T cell receptor beta chain was identified in a study of cytomegalovirus exposure and HLA in healthy donors. The CDR3 runs to 14 residues. Per the germline V gene, CDR1 is MNHEY and CDR2 is SMNVEV (reference sequence). The J segment lost 4 bases and the V segment lost 8 bases, leaving 8 bases of the junction unmatched. Primers included in the PCR were 60 Vbeta and 13 Jbeta primers. Measured with immunoSEQ multiplex PCR; TCRdb has only the in-frame clones, and not every one. This sample has some 160,000 clones, with around 73% found just once. This receptor was obtained from a male donor in good health and CMV-seronegative. V is TRBV27 and J is TRBJ2-1, with 7 nucleotides matching TRBD2. Material: PBMCs. CDR3 sequence: CASSDGRGYNEQFF. In DNA form, the CDR3 reads TGTGCCAGCTCCGATGGGAGGGGTTACAATGAGCAGTTCTTC.